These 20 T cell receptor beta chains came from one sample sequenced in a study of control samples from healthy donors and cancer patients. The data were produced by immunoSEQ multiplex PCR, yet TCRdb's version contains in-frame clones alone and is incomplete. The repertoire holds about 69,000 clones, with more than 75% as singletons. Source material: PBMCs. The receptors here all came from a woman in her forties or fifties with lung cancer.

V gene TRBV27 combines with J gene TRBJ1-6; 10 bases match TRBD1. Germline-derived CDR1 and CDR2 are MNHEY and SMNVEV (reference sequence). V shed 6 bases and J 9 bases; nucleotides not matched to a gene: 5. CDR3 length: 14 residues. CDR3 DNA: TGTGCCAGCAGACCGGGACAGGGGAGTTCACCCCTCCACTTT. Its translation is CASRPGQGSSPLHF.

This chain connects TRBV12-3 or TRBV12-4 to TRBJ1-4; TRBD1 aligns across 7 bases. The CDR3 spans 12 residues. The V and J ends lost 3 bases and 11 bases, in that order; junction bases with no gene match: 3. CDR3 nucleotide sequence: TGTGCCAGCAGTTTCCAGGGACAGAAACTGTTTTTT. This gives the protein CASSFQGQKLFF.

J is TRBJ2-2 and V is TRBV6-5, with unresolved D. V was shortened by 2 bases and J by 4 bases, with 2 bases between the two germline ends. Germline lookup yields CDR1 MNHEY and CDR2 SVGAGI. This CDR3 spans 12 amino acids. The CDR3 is CASSYPTGELFF. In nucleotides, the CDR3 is TGTGCCAGCAGTTACCCCACCGGGGAGCTGTTTTTT.

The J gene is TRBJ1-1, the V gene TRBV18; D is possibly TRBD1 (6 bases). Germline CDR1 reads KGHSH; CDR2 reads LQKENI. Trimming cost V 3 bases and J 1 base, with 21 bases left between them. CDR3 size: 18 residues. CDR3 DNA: TGTGCCAGCTCACCTAACACCGGAAAAGGGGGGGGGAACACTGAAGCTTTCTTT. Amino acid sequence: CASSPNTGKGGGNTEAFF.

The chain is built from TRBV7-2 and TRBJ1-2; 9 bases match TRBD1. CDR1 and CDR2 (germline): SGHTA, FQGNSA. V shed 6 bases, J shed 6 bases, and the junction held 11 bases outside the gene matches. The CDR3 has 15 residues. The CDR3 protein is CASSSRSGQGNGYTF. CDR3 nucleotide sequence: TGTGCCAGCAGTTCCAGATCGGGACAGGGTAATGGCTACACCTTC.

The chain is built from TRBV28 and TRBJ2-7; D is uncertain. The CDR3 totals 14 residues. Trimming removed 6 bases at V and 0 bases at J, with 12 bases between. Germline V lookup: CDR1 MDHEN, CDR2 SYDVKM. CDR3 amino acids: CASRGGRPSYEQYF. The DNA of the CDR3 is TGTGCCAGCAGGGGCGGCAGGCCCTCCTACGAGCAGTACTTC.

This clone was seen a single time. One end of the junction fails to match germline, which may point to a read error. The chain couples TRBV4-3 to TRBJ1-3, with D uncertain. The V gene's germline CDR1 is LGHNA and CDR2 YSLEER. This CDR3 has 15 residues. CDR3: CASSEDGSSGNTIYF. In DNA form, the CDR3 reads TGCGCCAGCAGCGAAGACGGGAGCTCTGGAAACACCATATATTTT.

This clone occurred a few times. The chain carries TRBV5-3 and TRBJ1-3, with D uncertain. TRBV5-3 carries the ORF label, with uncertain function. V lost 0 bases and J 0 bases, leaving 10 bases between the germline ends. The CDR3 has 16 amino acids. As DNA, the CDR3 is TGTGCCAGAAGCTTGGGATTCGCCTCCTCTGGAAACACCATATATTTT. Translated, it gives CARSLGFASSGNTIYF.

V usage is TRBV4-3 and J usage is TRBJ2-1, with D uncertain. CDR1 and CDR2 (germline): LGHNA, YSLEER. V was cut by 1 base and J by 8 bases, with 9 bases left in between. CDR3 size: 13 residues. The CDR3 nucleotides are TGCGCCAGCAGCCAAGTGCCGGCAGATGAGCAGTTCTTC. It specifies CASSQVPADEQFF.

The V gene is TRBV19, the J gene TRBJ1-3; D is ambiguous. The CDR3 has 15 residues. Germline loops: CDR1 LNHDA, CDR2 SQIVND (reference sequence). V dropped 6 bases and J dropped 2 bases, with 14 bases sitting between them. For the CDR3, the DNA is TGTGCCAGTAGCAACGCCTTCACGGCTGGAAACACCATATATTTT. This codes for CASSNAFTAGNTIYF.

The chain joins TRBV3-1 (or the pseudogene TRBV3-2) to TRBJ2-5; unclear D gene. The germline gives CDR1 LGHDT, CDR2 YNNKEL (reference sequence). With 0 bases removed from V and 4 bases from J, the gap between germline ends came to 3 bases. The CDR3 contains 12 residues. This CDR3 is CASSQDRETQYF. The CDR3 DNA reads TGTGCCAGCAGCCAAGATAGAGAGACCCAGTACTTC.

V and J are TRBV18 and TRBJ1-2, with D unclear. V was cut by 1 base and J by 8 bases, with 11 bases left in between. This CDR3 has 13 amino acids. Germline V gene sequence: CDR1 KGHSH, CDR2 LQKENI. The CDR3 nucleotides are TGTGCCAGCTCACCACTTCCGGACGAAGGCTACACCTTC. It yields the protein CASSPLPDEGYTF.

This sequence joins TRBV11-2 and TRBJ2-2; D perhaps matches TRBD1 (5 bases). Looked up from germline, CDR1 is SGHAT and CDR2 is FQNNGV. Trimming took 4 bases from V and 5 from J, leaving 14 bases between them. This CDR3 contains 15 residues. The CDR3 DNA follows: TGTGCCAGCAGCTCTGCCACAGGTGGAACCGGGGAGCTGTTTTTT. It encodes CASSSATGGTGELFF.

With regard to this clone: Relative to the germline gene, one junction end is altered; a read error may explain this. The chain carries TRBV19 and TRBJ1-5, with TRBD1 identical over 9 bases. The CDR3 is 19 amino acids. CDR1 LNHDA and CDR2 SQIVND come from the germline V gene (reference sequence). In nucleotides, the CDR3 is TGTGCCAGTAGTATAGCGGGATGGGGGGGACAGGGTAGCGATCAGCCCCAGCATTTT. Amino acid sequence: CASSIAGWGGQGSDQPQHF.

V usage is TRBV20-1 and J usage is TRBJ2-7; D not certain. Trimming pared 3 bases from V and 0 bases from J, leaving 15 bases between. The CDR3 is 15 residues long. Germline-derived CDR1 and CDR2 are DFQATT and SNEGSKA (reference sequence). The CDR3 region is CSASSCTFLSYEQYF. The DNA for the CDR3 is TGCAGTGCTAGTTCATGTACATTCCTCTCCTACGAGCAGTACTTC.

DNA for the CDR3: TGTGCCAGCAGCCGAGTGATAGCGGGGGCTACCTACGAGCAGTACTTC. Its protein product is CASSRVIAGATYEQYF. This chain uses TRBV3-1 (or the pseudogene TRBV3-2) with TRBJ2-7, with 9 bases matching TRBD2. CDR1 is LGHDT, CDR2 YNNKEL, per germline (reference sequence). The CDR3 runs 16 residues. Trimming removed 4 bases from V and 2 bases from J; junction bases left unmatched: 9.

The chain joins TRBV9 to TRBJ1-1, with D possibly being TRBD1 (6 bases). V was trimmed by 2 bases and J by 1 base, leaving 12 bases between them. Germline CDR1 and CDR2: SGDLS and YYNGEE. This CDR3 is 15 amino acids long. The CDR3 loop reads CASSVVGAGNTEAFF. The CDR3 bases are TGTGCCAGCAGCGTCGTGGGGGCGGGGAACACTGAAGCTTTCTTT.

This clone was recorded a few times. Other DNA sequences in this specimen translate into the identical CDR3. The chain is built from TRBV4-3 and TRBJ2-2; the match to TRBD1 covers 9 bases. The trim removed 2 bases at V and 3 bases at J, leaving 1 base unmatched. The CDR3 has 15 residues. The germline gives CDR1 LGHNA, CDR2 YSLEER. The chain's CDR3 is CASSQRDRDTGELFF. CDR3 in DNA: TGCGCCAGCAGCCAAAGGGACAGGGACACCGGGGAGCTGTTTTTT.

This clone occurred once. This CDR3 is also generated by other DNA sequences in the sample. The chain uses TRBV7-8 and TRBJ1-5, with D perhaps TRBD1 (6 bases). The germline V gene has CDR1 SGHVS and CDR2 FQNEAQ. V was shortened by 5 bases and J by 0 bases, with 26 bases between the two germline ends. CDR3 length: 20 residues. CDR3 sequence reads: CASSPEVRDTWLLSNQPQHF. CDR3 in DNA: TGTGCCAGCAGCCCCGAGGTTCGGGACACCTGGCTACTTAGCAATCAGCCCCAGCATTTT. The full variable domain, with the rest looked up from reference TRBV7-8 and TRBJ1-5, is GAGVSQSPRYKVAKRGQDVALRCDPISGHVSLFWYQQALGQGPEFLTYFQNEAQLDKSGLPSDRFFAERPEGSVSTLKIQRTQQEDSAVYLCASSPEVRDTWLLSNQPQHFGDGTRLSIL.

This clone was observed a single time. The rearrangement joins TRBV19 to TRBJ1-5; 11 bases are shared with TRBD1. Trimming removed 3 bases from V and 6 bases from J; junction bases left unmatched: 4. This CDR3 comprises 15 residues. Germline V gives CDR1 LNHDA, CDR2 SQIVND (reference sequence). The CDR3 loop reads CASSMGTGGPQPQHF. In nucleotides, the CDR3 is TGTGCCAGTAGTATGGGGACAGGGGGACCTCAGCCCCAGCATTTT.